Detailed here is one T cell receptor beta chain. V lost 5 bases to trimming and J lost 10 bases, with 15 bases between them. CDR1 and CDR2 from the germline V gene are MNHNY and SVGAGI (reference sequence). The CDR3 has 13 amino acids. Original processing notes: By means of reference gene primer amplification, nucleated cell counts were estimated. Produced via immunoSEQ multiplex PCR; TCRdb's table is partial and in-frame only. Clone size and V and J calls were adopted from that table, with D and trimming inferred from the DNA. The sample has about 64,000 clones; roughly 80% are singletons. The source of the sample is a study of blood T cell repertoires in COVID-19. Background on the study: Sites in the United States, Italy and Spain provided acute and convalescent COVID-19 samples. From T cells, B-cell-depleted T cells, or PBMCs came the material, which was cDNA or gDNA.

The gene calls are TRBV6-6 and TRBJ2-1, with a tentative D call TRBD2 (7 bases). The receptor comes from an elderly man with acute or convalescent COVID-19. Sequencing was carried out using peripheral blood. The CDR3 loop reads CASSPQGLWEQFF. The CDR3 region has the DNA TGTGCCAGCAGTCCACAGGGACTATGGGAGCAGTTCTTC.